A selection of T cell receptor beta chains follows, all from one sample in a study of cytomegalovirus exposure and HLA in healthy donors. Sequenced by immunoSEQ multiplex PCR; TCRdb stores in-frame clones only, minus some. The sample carries about 140,000 clones, 77% recorded once. Sequenced material: PBMCs. Every receptor here comes from a female donor in good health and CMV-seronegative. CDR3s leave out the opening cysteine and the closing phenylalanine or tryptophan.

12 | TRBJ2-2 | TRBV7-3 | ASSPNPNTGELF
14 | TRBJ2-1 | TRBV5-6 | ASSFPQGGLTREQF
10 | TRBJ1-5 | TRBV29-1 | SVTKEGGPQH
12 | TRBJ1-2 | TRBV2 | ASHPGQGAHGYT
14 | TRBJ2-1 | TRBV14 | ASSQAGDSYYNEQF
12 | TRBJ2-3 | TRBV5-1 | ASAQTSGTYTQY
11 | TRBJ2-7 | TRBV5-1 | ASSPTGSYEQY
14 | TRBJ1-5 | TRBV4-1 | ASSQEGRNSNQPQH
8 | TRBJ1-1 | TRBV27 | ASSFTEAF
12 | TRBJ2-3 | TRBV11-2 | ASSSYASTDTQY
12 | TRBJ2-1 | TRBV7-9 | ASSLARGYNEQF
13 | TRBJ1-2 | TRBV27 | ASSPGTGAGYGYT
11 | TRBJ2-5 | TRBV6-1 | ASSRDYRETQY
10 | TRBJ1-2 | TRBV6-1 | ASSDLGRGYT
14 | TRBJ1-2 | TRBV28 | ASSPWDIPTPYGYT
11 | TRBJ2-1 | TRBV19 | ASSVTGWNEQF
12 | TRBJ1-5 | TRBV7-2 | ASSADRGNQPQH
14 | TRBJ2-7 | TRBV7-9 | ASSLDLSGGSYEQY
13 | TRBJ2-3 | TRBV5-1 | ASRDTPERADTQY
11 | TRBJ2-2 | TRBV9 | ASSGQGTGELF
10 | TRBJ1-2 | TRBV6-1 | ATTVGSGGYT
13 | TRBJ2-7 | TRBV27 | ASSFSGTGAYEQY
11 | TRBJ1-1 | TRBV29-1 | SVIQVVNTEAF
11 | - | TRBV2 | ASSGDYAYEQY
10 | TRBJ2-7 | TRBV5-6 | ASNMTEGEQY
14 | TRBJ1-1 | TRBV6-5 | ASSYSGRHENTEAF
12 | TRBJ1-1 | TRBV6-1 | ASSKDSENTEAF
11 | TRBJ1-2 | TRBV30 | AWTPTGTGGYT
13 | TRBJ2-5 | TRBV27 | ASSLSPLEKETQY
12 | TRBJ2-2 | TRBV6-1 | ASIHGGGTGELF
12 | TRBJ2-5 | TRBV2 | ASCRGTRQETQY